The T cell receptor beta chain under discussion was sequenced for a study of T cells after posttransplantation cyclophosphamide. Sequenced by immunoSEQ multiplex PCR; TCRdb stores in-frame clones only, minus some. The sample has around 66,000 clones, 80% to 95% seen once. Germline lookup yields CDR1 MNHEY and CDR2 SMNVEV (reference sequence). This CDR3 region has 13 residues. The V gene lost 8 bases and the J gene lost 1 base, with 11 bases spanning the gap. Whole-study results and caveats: TRB overlap between skin or GI tissue T cells and blood was limited. Donor CD8+ memory clones often dominated recipient blood repertoires at later times.

Only one count was recorded for this clone. The target antigen is unknown. The TCR comes from a woman in her twenties or thirties in good health and a related stem cell transplant donor. Sequenced: PBMCs. This chain joins TRBV27 and TRBJ1-1; D not certain. The CDR3 loop reads CASGVFGNTEAFF. CDR3 nucleotide sequence: TGTGCCAGCGGGGTCTTCGGGAACACTGAAGCTTTCTTT.